Sequencing of this T cell receptor (beta chain) was carried out in a study of vaccination effects on CD4 cells after COVID-19. Across the study: Two doses of either BNT162b2 or mRNA-1273 were given to each participant.

Sequencing in the ViraFEST assay came after antigen-specific CD4+ T cells had been expanded with viral peptide pools, which were used to stimulate PBMC. Cells that had been cultured for nine to eleven days were the source of isolated CD4+ T cells. Testing of the vaccine recipients showed negative nucleocapsid antibodies and no prior SARS-CoV-2 infection. Each culture well received roughly 1.9 million PBMC. These cells were then cultured in IMDM with approximately 10 IU/ml IL-2 and 10 ug/ml peptides. Half-medium exchanges with IL-2 medium took place on days 3 and 7. Losses at the gene ends were 9 bases for V and 8 bases for J; bases not matched to a gene: 8. Looked up from germline, CDR1 is LNHDA and CDR2 is SQIVND (reference sequence). CDR3 length: 13 residues. A remark on this clone: Antigen specificity is unknown.

Assay: immunoSEQ multiplex PCR; the TCRdb copy retains only in-frame clones and omits some. The table records some 31,000 clones, 55% to 85% of them present only once. This chain joins TRBV19 and TRBJ1-4; 8 bases line up with TRBD1. This receptor was identified in a human donor who received a COVID-19 vaccine. Sample: CD4+ T cells from PBMCs cultured with HCoV-OC43 spike peptides, taken before COVID-19 vaccination. Subset noted: HCoV-OC43 spike overlapping peptide pool stimulation. The CDR3 sequence: CASHGQGGEKLFF. CDR3 bases: TGTGCCAGCCATGGACAGGGCGGCGAAAAACTGTTTTTT.